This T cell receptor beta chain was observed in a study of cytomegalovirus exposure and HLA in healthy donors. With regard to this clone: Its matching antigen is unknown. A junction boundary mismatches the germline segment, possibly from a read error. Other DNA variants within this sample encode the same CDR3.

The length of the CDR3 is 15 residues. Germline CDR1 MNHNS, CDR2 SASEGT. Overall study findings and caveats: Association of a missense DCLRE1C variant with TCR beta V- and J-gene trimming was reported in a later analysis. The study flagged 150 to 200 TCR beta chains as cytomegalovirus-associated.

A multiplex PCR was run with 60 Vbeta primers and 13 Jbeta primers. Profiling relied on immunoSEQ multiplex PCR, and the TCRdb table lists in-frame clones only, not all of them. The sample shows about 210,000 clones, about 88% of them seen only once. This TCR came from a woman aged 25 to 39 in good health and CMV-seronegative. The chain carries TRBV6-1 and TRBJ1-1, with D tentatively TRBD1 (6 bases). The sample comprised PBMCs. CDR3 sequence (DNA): TGTGCCAGCAGTGATTTTTTCAGGGGAAACACTGAGGCTTTCTTT. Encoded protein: CASSDFFRGNTEAFF.